Described below is a single T cell receptor (beta chain) sequence and its context. Its matching antigen is unknown. These data come from a study of cytomegalovirus exposure and HLA in healthy donors. Study-wide findings and caveats: Sequencing likely generated an artifact that appeared as a cluster of highly shared sequence variants. When analyzed later, a missense DCLRE1C variant was found to be linked to TCR beta V- and J-gene trimming.

CDR1 is SQVTM, CDR2 ANQGSEA, per germline. The V and J ends lost 6 bases and 5 bases, in that order; junction bases with no gene match: 4. This CDR3 contains 12 residues. In the PCR, 60 Vbeta and 13 Jbeta primers were used. Sequenced by immunoSEQ multiplex PCR; TCRdb stores in-frame clones only, minus some. Its clone listing holds 50,000 or so clones. The TCR sequence derives from a man aged 35 to 55 in good health and CMV-seropositive. The specimen sequenced was PBMCs. The chain couples TRBV29-1 to TRBJ1-1; 9 bases map to TRBD1. The CDR3 protein is CSVQGAPTEAFF. The CDR3 nucleotides are TGCAGCGTACAGGGGGCACCAACTGAAGCTTTCTTT.